This TCR beta chain was recorded in a study of shared clonotypes between healthy human individuals. The overall study: Contributing individuals were two females and a few males aged 18 to 49.

At a deep level, the assay was run. TCRdb keeps only in-frame clones here, not all; method: immunoSEQ multiplex PCR. This table holds more than 2 million clones, around 96% found once. General study findings and limits: Clonotypes shared by all four sorted-subset donors had higher generation probabilities than non-shared clonotypes.

In the naive CD8 group, cells lacked CD45RO and were positively selected for CCR7, so terminally differentiated effector memory CD45RA+ cells were left out. Nashville, Tennessee was home to all donors, who were Caucasian adults. With regard to this clone: Its antigen remains unknown.

CDR1 and CDR2 from the germline V gene are SGDLS and YYNGEE. CDR3 length equals 17 residues. Trimming at V came to 3 bases and at J to 4 bases, leaving 7 bases not matched to a gene. The sample taken for sequencing was naive CD8+ T cells sorted from blood. The TCR sequence derives from a man between 18 and 29 years old in good health. V and J are TRBV9 and TRBJ2-1, with 13 bases fitting TRBD2. The CDR3 DNA follows: TGTGCCAGCAGCGGACGGACTAGCGGGAGCCTTTACAATGAGCAGTTCTTC. Translation gives CASSGRTSGSLYNEQFF.